This T cell receptor beta chain is from a study of blood T cell repertoires in COVID-19. Across the study: COVID-19 samples collected from the United States, Italy and Spain covered acute and convalescent phases.

The length of the CDR3 is 14 residues. The V end was cut by 4 bases, the J end by 6 bases, with 13 bases between. Germline CDR1 and CDR2: MDHEN and SYDVKM. TCRdb's table, derived via immunoSEQ multiplex PCR, lists solely in-frame clones and lacks some. The data show around 200,000 clones, over 75% seen once. This chain connects TRBV28 to TRBJ1-5; D possibly corresponds to TRBD1 (6 bases). The clonotype comes from a woman in her fifties or sixties with acute or convalescent COVID-19. Sequencing was done on a sample of peripheral blood. The CDR3 region is CASSYASTGQPQHF. CDR3 DNA sequence: TGTGCCAGCAGTTACGCTTCGACAGGTCAGCCCCAGCATTTT.